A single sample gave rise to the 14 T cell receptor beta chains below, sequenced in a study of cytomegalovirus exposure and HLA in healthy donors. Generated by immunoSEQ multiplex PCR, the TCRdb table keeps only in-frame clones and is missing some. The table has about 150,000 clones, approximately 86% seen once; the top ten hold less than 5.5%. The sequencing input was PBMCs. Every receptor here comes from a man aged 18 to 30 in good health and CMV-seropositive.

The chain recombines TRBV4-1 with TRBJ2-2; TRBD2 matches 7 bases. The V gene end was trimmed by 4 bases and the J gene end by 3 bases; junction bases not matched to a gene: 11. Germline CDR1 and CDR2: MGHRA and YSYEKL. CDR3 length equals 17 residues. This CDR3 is CASSRSRLADYTGELFF. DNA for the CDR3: TGCGCCAGCAGCCGTTCTAGACTAGCCGATTACACCGGGGAGCTGTTTTTT.

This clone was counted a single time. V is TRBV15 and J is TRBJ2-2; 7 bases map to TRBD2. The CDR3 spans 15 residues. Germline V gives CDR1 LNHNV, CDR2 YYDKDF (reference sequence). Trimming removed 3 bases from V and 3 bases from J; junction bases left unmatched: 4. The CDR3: CATSRKGRDTGELFF. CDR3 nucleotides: TGTGCCACCAGCAGGAAGGGGAGGGACACCGGGGAGCTGTTTTTT.

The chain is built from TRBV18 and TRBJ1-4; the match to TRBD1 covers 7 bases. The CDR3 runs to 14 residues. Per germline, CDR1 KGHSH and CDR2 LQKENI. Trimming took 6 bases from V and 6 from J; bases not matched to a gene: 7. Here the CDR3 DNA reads TGTGCCAGCTCCCGACAGGGCGGAGATGAAAAACTGTTTTTT. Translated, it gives CASSRQGGDEKLFF.

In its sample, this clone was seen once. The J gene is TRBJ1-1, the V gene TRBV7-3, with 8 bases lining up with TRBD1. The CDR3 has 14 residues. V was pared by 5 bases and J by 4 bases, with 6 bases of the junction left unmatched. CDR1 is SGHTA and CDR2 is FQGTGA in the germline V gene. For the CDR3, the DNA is TGTGCCAGCAGCCCGACAGGGGCGGCCACTGAAGCTTTCTTT. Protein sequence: CASSPTGAATEAFF.

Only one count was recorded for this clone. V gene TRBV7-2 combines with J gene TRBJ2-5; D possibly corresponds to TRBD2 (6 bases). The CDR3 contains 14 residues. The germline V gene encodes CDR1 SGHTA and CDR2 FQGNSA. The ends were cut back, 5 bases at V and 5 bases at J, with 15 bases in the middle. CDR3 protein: CASSTDWGDETQYF. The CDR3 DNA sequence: TGTGCCAGCAGCACGGATTGGGGGGATGAGACCCAGTACTTC.

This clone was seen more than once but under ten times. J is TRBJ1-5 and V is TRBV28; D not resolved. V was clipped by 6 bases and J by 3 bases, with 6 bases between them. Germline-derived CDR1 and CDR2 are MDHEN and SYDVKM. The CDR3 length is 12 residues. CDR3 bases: TGTGCCAGCAGGAGGGACAATCAGCCCCAGCATTTT. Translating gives CASRRDNQPQHF.

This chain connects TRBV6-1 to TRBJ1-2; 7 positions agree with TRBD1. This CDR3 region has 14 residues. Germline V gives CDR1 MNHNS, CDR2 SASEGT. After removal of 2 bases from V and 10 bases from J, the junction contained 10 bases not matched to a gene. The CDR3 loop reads CASSENQSGTDYTF. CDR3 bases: TGTGCCAGCAGTGAAAACCAGTCCGGGACAGACTACACCTTC.

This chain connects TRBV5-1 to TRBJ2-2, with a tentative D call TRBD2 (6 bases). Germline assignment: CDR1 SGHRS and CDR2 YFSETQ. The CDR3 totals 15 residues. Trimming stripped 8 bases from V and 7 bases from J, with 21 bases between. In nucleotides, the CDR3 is TGCGCCAGTCAAGTCGGCGGGAAGCTGGTCGGGGAGCTGTTTTTT. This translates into CASQVGGKLVGELFF.

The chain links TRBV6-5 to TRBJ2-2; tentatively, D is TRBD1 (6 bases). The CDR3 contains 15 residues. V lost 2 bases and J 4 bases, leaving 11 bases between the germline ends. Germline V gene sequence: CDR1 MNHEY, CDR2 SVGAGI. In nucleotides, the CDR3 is TGTGCCAGCAGTTACAGGACAGCTATCACCGGGGAGCTGTTTTTT. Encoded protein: CASSYRTAITGELFF.

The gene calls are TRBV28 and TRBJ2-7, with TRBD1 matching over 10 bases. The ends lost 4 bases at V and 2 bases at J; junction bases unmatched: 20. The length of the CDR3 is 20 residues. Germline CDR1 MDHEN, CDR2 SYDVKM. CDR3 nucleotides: TGTGCCAGCAGTTCTTATGGGGGACAGGGGTTTCTCCTAACGCCCTACGAGCAGTACTTC. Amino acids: CASSSYGGQGFLLTPYEQYF.

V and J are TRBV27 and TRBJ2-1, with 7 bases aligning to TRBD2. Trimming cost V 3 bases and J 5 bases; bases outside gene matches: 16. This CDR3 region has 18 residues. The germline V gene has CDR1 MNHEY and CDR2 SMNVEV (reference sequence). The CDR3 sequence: CASSFLGSARGLDNEQFF. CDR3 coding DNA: TGTGCCAGCAGTTTCCTCGGGTCTGCGCGGGGGTTAGACAATGAGCAGTTCTTC.

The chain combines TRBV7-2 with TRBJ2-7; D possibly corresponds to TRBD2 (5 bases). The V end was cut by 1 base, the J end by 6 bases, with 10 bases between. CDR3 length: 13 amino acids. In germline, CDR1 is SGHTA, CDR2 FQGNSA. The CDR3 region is CASSLGRELEQYF. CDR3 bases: TGTGCCAGCAGCTTAGGTCGGGAACTCGAGCAGTACTTC. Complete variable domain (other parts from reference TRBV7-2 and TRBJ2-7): GAGVSQSPSNKVTEKGKDVELRCDPISGHTALYWYRQSLGQGLEFLIYFQGNSAPDKSGLPSDRFSAERTGGSVSTLTIQRTQQEDSAVYLCASSLGRELEQYFGPGTRLTVT.

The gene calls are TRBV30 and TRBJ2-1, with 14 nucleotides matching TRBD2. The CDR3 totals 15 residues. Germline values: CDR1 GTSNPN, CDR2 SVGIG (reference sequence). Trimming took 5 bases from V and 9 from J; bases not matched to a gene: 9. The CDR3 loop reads CAWGLAGGHVSEQFF. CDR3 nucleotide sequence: TGTGCCTGGGGACTAGCGGGGGGTCACGTGAGTGAGCAGTTCTTC.

The CDR3 loop reads CASSLQHEVKYGYTF. For the CDR3, the DNA is TGTGCCAGCAGCTTGCAACACGAAGTTAAGTATGGCTACACCTTC. V gene TRBV5-4 combines with J gene TRBJ1-2; D unresolved. The CDR3 spans 15 residues. V lost 1 base, J lost 5 bases, and 15 bases lay in between. Germline V lookup: CDR1 SGHNT, CDR2 YYREEE (reference sequence).